The entry below describes one T cell receptor (beta chain). The data originate from a study of shared T cell receptors in the human thymus. There are 15 residues in the CDR3. Germline CDR1 and CDR2: MNHNS and SASEGT. Trimming removed 6 bases from V and 7 bases from J; junction bases left unmatched: 12. Clones were read by immunoSEQ multiplex PCR, and TCRdb kept only the in-frame ones, dropping some. Seen here are roughly 710,000 clones, approximately 85% observed once, and the top ten hold around 0.01%. These data are also associated with another study on human thymus T cells. That investigation notes: Thymic samples were excised during corrective heart operations.

This clonotype was sampled from a girl less than two years old with a congenital heart defect. Sequencing was carried out using thymocytes. The V and J genes are TRBV6-1 and TRBJ1-2; 9 bases agree with TRBD1. CDR3 protein: CASSPWDRAHSGYTF. Written as DNA, the CDR3 is TGTGCCAGCAGCCCTTGGGACAGGGCCCATAGTGGCTACACCTTC.